Following are 14 T cell receptor beta chains from one sample sequenced in a study of OX40 agonist ivuxolimab in advanced cancers. Sequenced by immunoSEQ multiplex PCR; TCRdb stores in-frame clones only, minus some. The sample includes some 60,000 clones, about four fifths of them seen just once. The material sequenced was CD4+ or CD8+ T cells sorted from blood, taken in a trial of the OX40 agonist ivuxolimab. The origin of the receptors is an adult with an advanced solid tumor such as melanoma, head and neck, liver or kidney cancer.

This chain connects TRBV6-1 to TRBJ2-1; 7 positions match TRBD1. V shed 1 base, J shed 6 bases, and the junction held 9 bases outside the gene matches. CDR1 is MNHNS and CDR2 is SASEGT in the germline V gene. CDR3 length: 16 amino acids. CDR3 protein: CASSEGDREIINEQFF. The CDR3 nucleotides are TGTGCCAGCAGTGAAGGCGACAGGGAAATAATCAATGAGCAGTTCTTC.

The chain is built from TRBV6-1 and TRBJ2-3; D call uncertain. This CDR3 is built from 14 residues. Germline V gene lookup returns CDR1 MNHNS and CDR2 SASEGT. V was trimmed by 2 bases and J by 0 bases, leaving 6 bases between them. In nucleotides, the CDR3 is TGTGCCAGCAGTGAAATTGACAGCACAGATACGCAGTATTTT. Its translation is CASSEIDSTDTQYF.

V gene TRBV19 combines with J gene TRBJ1-6; the D is unclear. The length of the CDR3 is 13 residues. Germline V lookup: CDR1 LNHDA, CDR2 SQIVND (reference sequence). Trimming took 5 bases from V and 8 from J, leaving 10 bases between them. CDR3 loop: CASSQIGDSPLHF. The CDR3 coding sequence is TGTGCCAGTAGTCAGATCGGGGATTCACCCCTCCACTTT.

The genes are TRBV7-6 and TRBJ2-5; D remains unclear. This CDR3 region has 13 residues. CDR1 is SGHVS and CDR2 is FNYEAQ in the germline V gene. Trimming removed 5 bases at V and 5 bases at J, with 12 bases between. DNA for the CDR3: TGTGCCAGCAGCCACCTATTTCAGGAGACCCAGTACTTC. This translates into CASSHLFQETQYF. Variable domain in full (rest from reference TRBV7-6 and TRBJ2-5): GAGVSQSPRYKVTKRGQDVALRCDPISGHVSLYWYRQALGQGPEFLTYFNYEAQQDKSGLPNDRFSAERPEGSISTLTIQRTEQRDSAMYRCASSHLFQETQYFGPGTRLLVL.

The rearrangement links TRBV2 to TRBJ2-1; D is tentatively TRBD1 or TRBD2 (5 bases each). V was clipped by 3 bases and J by 0 bases, with 9 bases between them. Germline CDR1 and CDR2: SNHLY and FYNNEI. CDR3 length equals 15 residues. The DNA for the CDR3 is TGTGCCAGCAGTGACTGGGGGAGCTCCTACAATGAGCAGTTCTTC. It specifies CASSDWGSSYNEQFF.

The rearrangement joins TRBV5-8 to TRBJ1-5; D not resolved. V was trimmed by 5 bases and J by 5 bases, leaving 14 bases between them. Germline-derived CDR1 and CDR2 are SGHTS and YDEGEE. This CDR3 is built from 14 residues. The CDR3 reads CASSRDLWDQPQHF. In DNA form, the CDR3 reads TGTGCCAGCAGTCGAGATTTGTGGGATCAGCCCCAGCATTTT.

On this clone: Germline and junction disagree at one end, which may indicate a read error. This rearrangement joins TRBV18 to TRBJ2-1; 9 bases are a match to TRBD1. The CDR3 loop spans 15 amino acids. The germline V gene encodes CDR1 KGHSH and CDR2 LQKENI. The CDR3 nucleotides are TGTGCCAGCTCTCCACAGGGGGCGTCCTACAATGAGCAGTTCTTC. Translating gives CASSPQGASYNEQFF.

This chain uses TRBV5-1 with TRBJ2-2, with 7 bases identical to TRBD1. After removal of 4 bases from V and 4 bases from J, the junction contained 10 bases not matched to a gene. CDR3 length: 16 residues. Germline V CDR1 and CDR2: SGHRS, YFSETQ. Here the CDR3 DNA reads TGCGCCAGCAGCGCCGCTTTGACAGGGAGCACCGGGGAGCTGTTTTTT. Its protein is CASSAALTGSTGELFF.

The chain carries TRBV6-5 and TRBJ1-6; D gene uncertain. Trimming took 5 bases from V and 7 from J, leaving 15 bases between them. The CDR3 totals 15 residues. Looked up from germline, CDR1 is MNHEY and CDR2 is SVGAGI. This chain's CDR3 is CASSTWTVKNSPLHF. The CDR3, as DNA: TGTGCCAGCAGTACTTGGACGGTAAAGAATTCACCCCTCCACTTT.

This clone came up once. V and J are TRBV4-1 and TRBJ2-3, with 12 positions matching TRBD2. Looked up from germline, CDR1 is MGHRA and CDR2 is YSYEKL. This CDR3 is 20 amino acids long. The V gene end was trimmed by 1 base and the J gene end by 1 base; junction bases not matched to a gene: 12. The CDR3 here is CASSQAPTFRLAGGTDTQYF. Written as DNA, the CDR3 is TGCGCCAGCAGCCAAGCCCCTACTTTTAGACTAGCGGGAGGCACAGATACGCAGTATTTT.

About this clone itself: Other DNA sequences within the sample encode an identical CDR3. The chain has TRBV30 and TRBJ2-5, with D perhaps assigned TRBD1 or TRBD2 (5 bases each). This CDR3 region has 11 residues. V lost 3 bases, J lost 5 bases, and 7 bases lay in between. Germline V gene lookup returns CDR1 GTSNPN and CDR2 SVGIG (reference sequence). The CDR3 sequence: CAWSWGETQYF. The CDR3 DNA follows: TGTGCCTGGAGCTGGGGGGAGACCCAGTACTTC.

The chain combines TRBV6-5 with TRBJ1-2; possible D gene TRBD1, 5 bases. The CDR3 consists of 14 residues. Trimming stripped 5 bases from V and 4 bases from J, with 14 bases between. CDR1 and CDR2 (germline): MNHEY, SVGAGI. CDR3 sequence reads: CASSDLWGSYGYTF. The CDR3, as DNA: TGTGCCAGCAGTGATTTATGGGGCTCCTATGGCTACACCTTC.

CDR3 bases: TGCGCCAGCAGCCTCCGGGACAGGGGCACAGATACGCAGTATTTT. Translating gives CASSLRDRGTDTQYF. The chain carries TRBV4-1 and TRBJ2-3; 9 bases match TRBD1. The germline V gene has CDR1 MGHRA and CDR2 YSYEKL. The CDR3 has 15 residues. V trimming: 4 bases; J trimming: 1 base; junction bases outside the gene matches: 3.

This clone appeared once. The chain employs TRBV7-2 and TRBJ1-2, with unresolved D. This CDR3 region has 15 residues. In germline, CDR1 is SGHTA, CDR2 FQGNSA. V gave up 5 bases and J gave up 7 bases, with 20 bases separating them. The CDR3 DNA reads TGTGCCAGCAGCAAATCGGGCCCCCATGCGGGTGGCTACACCTTC. It codes for CASSKSGPHAGGYTF. The whole variable domain, filled in from reference TRBV7-2 and TRBJ1-2, reads GAGVSQSPSNKVTEKGKDVELRCDPISGHTALYWYRQSLGQGLEFLIYFQGNSAPDKSGLPSDRFSAERTGGSVSTLTIQRTQQEDSAVYLCASSKSGPHAGGYTFGSGTRLTVV.